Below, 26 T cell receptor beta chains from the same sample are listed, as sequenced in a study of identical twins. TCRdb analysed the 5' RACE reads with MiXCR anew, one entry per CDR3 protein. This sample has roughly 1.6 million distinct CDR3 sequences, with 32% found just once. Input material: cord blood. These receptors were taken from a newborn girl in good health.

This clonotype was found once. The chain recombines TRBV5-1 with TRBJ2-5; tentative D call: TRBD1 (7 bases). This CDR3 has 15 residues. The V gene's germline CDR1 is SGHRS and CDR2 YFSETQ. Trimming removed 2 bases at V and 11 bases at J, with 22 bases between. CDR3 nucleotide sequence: TGCGCCAGCAGCTTCGCGGGACAGCTCTTCTACGGGCAGTACTTC. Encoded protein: CASSFAGQLFYGQYF.

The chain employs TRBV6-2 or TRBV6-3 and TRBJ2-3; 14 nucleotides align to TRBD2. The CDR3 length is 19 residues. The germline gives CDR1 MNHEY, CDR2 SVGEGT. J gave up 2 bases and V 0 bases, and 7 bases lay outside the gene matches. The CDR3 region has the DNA TGTGCCAGCAGTTACTCGATGGGACTAGCGGGGGCGATCACAGATACGCAGTATTTT. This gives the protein CASSYSMGLAGAITDTQYF.

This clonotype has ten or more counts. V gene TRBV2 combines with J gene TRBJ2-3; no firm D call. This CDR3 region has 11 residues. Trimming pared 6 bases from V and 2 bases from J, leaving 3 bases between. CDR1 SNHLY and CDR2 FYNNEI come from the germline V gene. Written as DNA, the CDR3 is TGTGCCAGCAGGAACACAGATACGCAGTATTTT. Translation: CASRNTDTQYF.

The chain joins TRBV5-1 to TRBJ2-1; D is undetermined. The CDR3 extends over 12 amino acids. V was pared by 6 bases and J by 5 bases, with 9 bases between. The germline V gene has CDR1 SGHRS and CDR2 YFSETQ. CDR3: CASTGTDNEQFF. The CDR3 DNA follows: TGCGCCAGCACAGGCACGGACAATGAGCAGTTCTTC.

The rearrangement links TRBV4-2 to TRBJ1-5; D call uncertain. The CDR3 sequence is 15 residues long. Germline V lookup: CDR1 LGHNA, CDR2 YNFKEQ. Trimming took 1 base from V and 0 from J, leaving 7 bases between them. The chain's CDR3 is CASSQVYDSNQPQHF. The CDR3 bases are TGTGCCAGCAGCCAAGTGTACGATAGCAATCAGCCCCAGCATTTT.

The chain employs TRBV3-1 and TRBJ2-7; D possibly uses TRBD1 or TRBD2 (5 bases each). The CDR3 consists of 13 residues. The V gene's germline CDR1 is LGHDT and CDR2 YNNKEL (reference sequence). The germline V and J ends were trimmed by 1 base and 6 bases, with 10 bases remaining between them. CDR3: CASSQGWGSEQYF. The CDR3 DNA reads TGTGCCAGCAGCCAAGGTTGGGGGTCCGAGCAGTACTTC.

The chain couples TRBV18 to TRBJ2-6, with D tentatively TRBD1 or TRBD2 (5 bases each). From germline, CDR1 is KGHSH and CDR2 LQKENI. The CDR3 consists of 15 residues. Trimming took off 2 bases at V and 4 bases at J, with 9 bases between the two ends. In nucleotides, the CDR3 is TGTGCCAGCTCACCATTAAGGGACGGGGCCAACGTCCTGACTTTC. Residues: CASSPLRDGANVLTF.

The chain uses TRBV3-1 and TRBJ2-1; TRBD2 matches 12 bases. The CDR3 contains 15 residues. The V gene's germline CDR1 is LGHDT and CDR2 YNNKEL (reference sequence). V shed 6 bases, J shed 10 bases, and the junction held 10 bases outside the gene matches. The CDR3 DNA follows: TGTGCCAGCAGGTGGGAGACTAGCGGGAGAAGCGAGCAGTTCTTC. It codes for CASRWETSGRSEQFF.

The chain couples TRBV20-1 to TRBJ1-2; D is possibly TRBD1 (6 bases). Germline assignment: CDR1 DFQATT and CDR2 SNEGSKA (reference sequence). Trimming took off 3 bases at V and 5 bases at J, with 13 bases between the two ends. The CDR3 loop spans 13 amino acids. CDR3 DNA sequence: TGCAGTGCTAGCGTACAGGGCGATTATGGCTACACCTTC. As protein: CSASVQGDYGYTF.

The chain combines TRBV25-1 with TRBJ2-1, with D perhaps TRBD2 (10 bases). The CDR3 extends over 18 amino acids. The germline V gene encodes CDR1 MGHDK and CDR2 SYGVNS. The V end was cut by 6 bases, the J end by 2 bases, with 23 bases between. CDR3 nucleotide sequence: TGTGCCAGCAGAGGACAGGGGACCAGCGGGAGGGCCTACAATGAGCAGTTCTTC. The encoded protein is CASRGQGTSGRAYNEQFF.

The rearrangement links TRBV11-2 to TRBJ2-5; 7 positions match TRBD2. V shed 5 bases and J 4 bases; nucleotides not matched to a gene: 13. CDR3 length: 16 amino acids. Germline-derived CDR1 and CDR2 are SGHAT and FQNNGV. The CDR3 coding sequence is TGTGCCAGCAGCCAGACCGTGCGGGAGTATGCAGAGACCCAGTACTTC. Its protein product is CASSQTVREYAETQYF.

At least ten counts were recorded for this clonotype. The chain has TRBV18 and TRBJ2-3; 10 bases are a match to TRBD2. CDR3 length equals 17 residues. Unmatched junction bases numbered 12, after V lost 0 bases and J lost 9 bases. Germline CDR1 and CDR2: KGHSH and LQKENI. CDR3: CASSPPTSGVRRMTQYF. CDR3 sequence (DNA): TGTGCCAGCTCACCACCCACTAGCGGGGTCCGTAGAATGACGCAGTATTTT.

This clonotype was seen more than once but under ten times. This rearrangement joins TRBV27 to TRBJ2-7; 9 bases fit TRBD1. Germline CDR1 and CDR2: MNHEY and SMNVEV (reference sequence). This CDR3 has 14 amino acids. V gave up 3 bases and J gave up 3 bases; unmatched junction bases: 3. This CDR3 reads CASSFKDRGYEQYF. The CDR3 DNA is TGTGCCAGCAGTTTTAAGGACAGGGGCTACGAGCAGTACTTC.

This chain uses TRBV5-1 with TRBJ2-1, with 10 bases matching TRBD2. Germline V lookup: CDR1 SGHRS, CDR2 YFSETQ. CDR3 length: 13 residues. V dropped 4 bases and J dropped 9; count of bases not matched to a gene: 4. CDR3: CASSHLAGVEQFF. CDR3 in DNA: TGCGCCAGCAGCCATCTAGCGGGAGTTGAGCAGTTCTTC.

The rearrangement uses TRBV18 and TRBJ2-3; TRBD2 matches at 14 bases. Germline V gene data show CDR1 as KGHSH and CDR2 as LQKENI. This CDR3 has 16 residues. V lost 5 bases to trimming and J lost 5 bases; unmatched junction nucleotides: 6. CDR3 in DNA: TGTGCCAGCTCAACGCCCGGGACTAGCGGGAGAGATACGCAGTATTTT. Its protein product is CASSTPGTSGRDTQYF.

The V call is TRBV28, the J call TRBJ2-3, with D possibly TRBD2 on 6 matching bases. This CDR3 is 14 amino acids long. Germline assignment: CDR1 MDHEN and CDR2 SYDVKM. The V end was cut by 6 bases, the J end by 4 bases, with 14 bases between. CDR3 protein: CASRQLASADTQYF. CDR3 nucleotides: TGTGCCAGCAGACAACTAGCTTCGGCAGATACGCAGTATTTT.

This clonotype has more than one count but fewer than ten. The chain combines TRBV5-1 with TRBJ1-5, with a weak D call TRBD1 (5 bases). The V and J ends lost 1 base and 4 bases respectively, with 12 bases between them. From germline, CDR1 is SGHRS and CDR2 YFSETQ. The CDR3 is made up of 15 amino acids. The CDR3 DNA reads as TGCGCCAGCAGCTTGTTTGACAGCGCAAATCAGCCCCAGCATTTT. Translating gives CASSLFDSANQPQHF.

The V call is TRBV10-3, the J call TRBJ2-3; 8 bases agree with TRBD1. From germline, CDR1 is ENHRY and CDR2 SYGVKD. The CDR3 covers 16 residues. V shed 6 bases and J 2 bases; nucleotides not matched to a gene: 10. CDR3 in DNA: TGTGCCATCAGAGGGACAGGTTCTGGGAACACAGATACGCAGTATTTT. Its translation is CAIRGTGSGNTDTQYF.

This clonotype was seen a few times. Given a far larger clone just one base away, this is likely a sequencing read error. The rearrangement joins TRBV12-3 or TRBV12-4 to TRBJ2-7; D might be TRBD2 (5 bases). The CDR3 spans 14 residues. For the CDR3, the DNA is TGTGCCAGCCGTTTAGAGGGTAGCTCCTACGAGCAGTACTTC. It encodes CASRLEGSSYEQYF.

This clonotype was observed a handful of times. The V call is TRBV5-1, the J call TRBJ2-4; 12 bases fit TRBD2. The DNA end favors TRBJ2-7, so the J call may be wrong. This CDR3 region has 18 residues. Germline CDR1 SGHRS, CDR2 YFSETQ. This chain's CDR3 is CASSWGRRLAGVSYEQYF. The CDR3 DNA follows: TGCGCCAGCAGCTGGGGAAGAAGACTAGCGGGGGTCTCCTACGAGCAGTACTTC.

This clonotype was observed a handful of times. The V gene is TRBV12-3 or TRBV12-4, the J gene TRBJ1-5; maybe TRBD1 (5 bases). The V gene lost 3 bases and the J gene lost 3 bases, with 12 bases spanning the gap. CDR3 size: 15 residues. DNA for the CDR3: TGTGCCAGCAGTTTTTCGGCAGGGAACAATCAGCCCCAGCATTTT. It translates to CASSFSAGNNQPQHF.

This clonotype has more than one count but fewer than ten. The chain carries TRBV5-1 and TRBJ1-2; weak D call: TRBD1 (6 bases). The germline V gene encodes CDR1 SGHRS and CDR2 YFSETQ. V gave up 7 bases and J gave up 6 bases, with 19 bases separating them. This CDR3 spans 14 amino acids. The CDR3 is CASARGRAQDGYTF. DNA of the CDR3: TGCGCCAGCGCCCGGGGGCGCGCTCAGGATGGCTACACCTTC.

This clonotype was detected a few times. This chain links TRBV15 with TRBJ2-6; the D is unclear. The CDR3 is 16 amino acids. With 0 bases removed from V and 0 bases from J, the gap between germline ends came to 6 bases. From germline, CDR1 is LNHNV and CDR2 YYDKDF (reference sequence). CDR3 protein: CATSRDRASGANVLTF. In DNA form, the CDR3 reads TGTGCCACCAGCAGAGATAGGGCCTCTGGGGCCAACGTCCTGACTTTC.

CDR3 sequence reads: CASSQDWATGVSYEQYF. The CDR3 DNA follows: TGTGCCAGCAGCCAAGATTGGGCGACAGGGGTTTCCTACGAGCAGTACTTC. The chain recombines TRBV14 with TRBJ2-4, with 8 bases identical to TRBD1. The end of the DNA aligns better with TRBJ2-7, so the J call may be wrong. From germline, CDR1 is SGHDN and CDR2 FVKESK. The CDR3 extends over 17 amino acids.

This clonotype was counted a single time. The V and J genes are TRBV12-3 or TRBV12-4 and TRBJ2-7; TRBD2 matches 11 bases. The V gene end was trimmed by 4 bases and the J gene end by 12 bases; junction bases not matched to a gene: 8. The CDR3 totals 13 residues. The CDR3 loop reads CASSSLAGGPRYF. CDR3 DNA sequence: TGTGCCAGCAGTTCCTTAGCGGGAGGGCCGAGGTACTTC.

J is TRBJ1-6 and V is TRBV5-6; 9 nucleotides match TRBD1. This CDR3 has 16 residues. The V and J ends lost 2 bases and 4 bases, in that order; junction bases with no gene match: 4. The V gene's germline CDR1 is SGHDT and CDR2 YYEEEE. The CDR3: CASSFGGQGYNSPLHF. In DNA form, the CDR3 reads TGTGCCAGCAGCTTCGGGGGACAGGGTTATAATTCACCCCTCCACTTT.